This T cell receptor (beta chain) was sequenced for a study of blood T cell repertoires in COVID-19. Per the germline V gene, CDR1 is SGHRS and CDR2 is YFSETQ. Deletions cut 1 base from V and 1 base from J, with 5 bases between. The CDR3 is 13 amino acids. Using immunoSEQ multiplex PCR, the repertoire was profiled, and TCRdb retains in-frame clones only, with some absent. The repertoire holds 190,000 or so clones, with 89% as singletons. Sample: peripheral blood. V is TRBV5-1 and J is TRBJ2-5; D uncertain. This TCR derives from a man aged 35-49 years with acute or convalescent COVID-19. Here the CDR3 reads CASSLYIQETQYF. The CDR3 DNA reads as TGCGCCAGCAGCTTGTACATCCAAGAGACCCAGTACTTC.